This passage covers 10 T cell receptor beta chains from one sample sequenced in a study of T cell changes during pregnancy in multiple sclerosis. Repertoires were generated with immunoSEQ multiplex PCR, while TCRdb's copy carries only in-frame clones and drops some. The sample records 35,000 to 40,000 clones, about nine tenths being singletons. The sample in question was CD4+ T cells from peripheral blood mononuclear cells, obtained in the third trimester of pregnancy. These receptors were obtained from a female donor in good health, enrolled as a control in a pregnancy study.

The chain employs TRBV5-4 and TRBJ2-7, with D maybe TRBD1 (5 bases). The germline V gene encodes CDR1 SGHNT and CDR2 YYREEE (reference sequence). The CDR3 is 16 residues long. V lost 4 bases and J 6 bases, leaving 23 bases between the germline ends. Written as DNA, the CDR3 is TGTGCCAGCAGCACCGTTAGGGGATCGATGGTTGGCGAGCAGTACTTC. Translating it yields CASSTVRGSMVGEQYF.

V usage is TRBV19 and J usage is TRBJ2-4; 10 nucleotides agree with TRBD1. Trimming took 5 bases from V and 7 from J; bases not matched to a gene: 2. Germline lookup yields CDR1 LNHDA and CDR2 SQIVND (reference sequence). CDR3 length equals 13 residues. The CDR3 sequence is CASSDRGRNIQYF. The CDR3 bases are TGTGCCAGTAGTGACAGGGGGCGGAACATTCAGTACTTC.

This clone was seen just once. V and J are TRBV27 and TRBJ2-1; D call uncertain. Trimming pared 1 base from V and 7 bases from J, leaving 11 bases between. Germline V lookup: CDR1 MNHEY, CDR2 SMNVEV (reference sequence). The CDR3 covers 14 residues. The CDR3 DNA reads TGTGCCAGCAGTTTATTGGGCAGATTAAATGAGCAGTTCTTC. The encoded protein is CASSLLGRLNEQFF.

This clone showed up just a few times. The chain uses TRBV12-5 and TRBJ1-6, with TRBD1 matching over 8 bases. Germline lookup yields CDR1 LGHNT and CDR2 FRNRAP. V lost 1 base and J lost 6; bases outside the gene matches: 2. This CDR3 contains 15 residues. DNA for the CDR3: TGTGCTAGTGGTTTGGGGCAGGGGGCTAATTCACCCCTCCACTTT. Translated: CASGLGQGANSPLHF. Using reference TRBV12-5 and TRBJ1-6 for the parts outside the CDR3, the full variable domain is DARVTQTPRHKVTEMGQEVTMRCQPILGHNTVFWYRQTMMQGLELLAYFRNRAPLDDSGMPKDRFSAEMPDATLATLKIQPSEPRDSAVYFCASGLGQGANSPLHFGNGTRLTVT.

The chain combines TRBV18 with TRBJ2-7, with 12 bases matching TRBD1. The trim removed 0 bases at V and 5 bases at J, leaving 8 bases unmatched. The germline V gene encodes CDR1 KGHSH and CDR2 LQKENI. The CDR3 length is 17 residues. The CDR3 DNA follows: TGTGCCAGCTCACCACCCTTAGGGACAGGGGGCCCCCACGAGCAGTACTTC. It translates to CASSPPLGTGGPHEQYF.

V usage is TRBV5-5 and J usage is TRBJ1-6; weak D call: TRBD1 (6 bases). The germline gives CDR1 SGHKS, CDR2 YYEKEE (reference sequence). Trimming pared 1 base from V and 10 bases from J, leaving 12 bases between. The CDR3 has 14 residues. The chain's CDR3 is CASSLSGTQSPLHF. DNA of the CDR3: TGTGCCAGCAGCTTGTCCGGGACACAATCACCCCTCCACTTT. The variable domain in full, completed from reference TRBV5-5 and TRBJ1-6, reads DAGVTQSPTHLIKTRGQQVTLRCSPISGHKSVSWYQQVLGQGPQFIFQYYEKEERGRGNFPDRFSARQFPNYSSELNVNALLLGDSALYLCASSLSGTQSPLHFGNGTRLTVT.

The chain has TRBV18 and TRBJ1-2; possibly TRBD1 for D (5 bases). Trimming stripped 3 bases from V and 0 bases from J, with 11 bases between. This CDR3 comprises 15 residues. Looked up from germline, CDR1 is KGHSH and CDR2 is LQKENI. The CDR3 region is CASSPETQANYGYTF. CDR3 DNA: TGTGCCAGCTCACCGGAGACACAGGCTAACTATGGCTACACCTTC. Using reference TRBV18 and TRBJ1-2 for the parts outside the CDR3, the full variable domain is NAGVMQNPRHLVRRRGQEARLRCSPMKGHSHVYWYRQLPEEGLKFMVYLQKENIIDESGMPKERFSAEFPKEGPSILRIQQVVRGDSAAYFCASSPETQANYGYTFGSGTRLTVV.

The chain joins TRBV7-2 to TRBJ1-4, with D uncertain. This CDR3 is built from 14 residues. Germline lookup yields CDR1 SGHTA and CDR2 FQGNSA. The V end lost 5 bases, the J end lost 8 bases, and 15 bases lay between the germline ends. The CDR3: CASSPGGPVEKLFF. CDR3 DNA: TGTGCCAGCAGCCCCGGAGGGCCGGTGGAAAAACTGTTTTTT.

Notes on this clone: Its ends do not fully match the called genes, so a read error is possible. The J gene is TRBJ1-6, the V gene TRBV2, with a possible D match to TRBD1 (5 bases). The CDR3 has 16 residues. The germline V gene has CDR1 SNHLY and CDR2 FYNNEI. CDR3 sequence (DNA): TGTGCCAGCAGTGTCTACCCTTCCGGGCAAAAGGGGAGGTCGGACTTT. Its protein product is CASSVYPSGQKGRSDF.

The chain couples TRBV28 to TRBJ1-5; D remains ambiguous. The CDR3 runs to 14 residues. From germline, CDR1 is MDHEN and CDR2 SYDVKM. Trimming stripped 7 bases from V and 0 bases from J, with 10 bases between. CDR3 sequence reads: CASTAGYSNQPQHF. CDR3 sequence (DNA): TGTGCCAGCACGGCGGGATATAGCAATCAGCCCCAGCATTTT.